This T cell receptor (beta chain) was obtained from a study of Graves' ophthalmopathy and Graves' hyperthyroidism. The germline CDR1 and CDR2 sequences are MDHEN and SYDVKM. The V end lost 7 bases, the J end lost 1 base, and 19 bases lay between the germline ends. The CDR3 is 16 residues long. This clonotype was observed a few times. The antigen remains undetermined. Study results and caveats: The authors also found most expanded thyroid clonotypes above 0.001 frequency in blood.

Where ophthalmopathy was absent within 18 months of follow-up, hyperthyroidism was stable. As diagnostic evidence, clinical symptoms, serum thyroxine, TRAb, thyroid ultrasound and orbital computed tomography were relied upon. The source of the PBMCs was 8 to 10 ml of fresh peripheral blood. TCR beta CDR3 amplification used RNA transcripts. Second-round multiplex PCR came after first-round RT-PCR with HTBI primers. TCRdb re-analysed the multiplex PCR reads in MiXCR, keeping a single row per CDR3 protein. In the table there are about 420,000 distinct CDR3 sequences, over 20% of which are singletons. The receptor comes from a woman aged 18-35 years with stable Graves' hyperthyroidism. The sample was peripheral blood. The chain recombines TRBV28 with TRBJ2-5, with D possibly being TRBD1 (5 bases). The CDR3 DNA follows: TGTGCCAGCATTCCCTCTACGCAGGGCTTCCAAGAGACCCAGTACTTC. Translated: CASIPSTQGFQETQYF.